This T cell receptor beta chain was retrieved from a study of OX40 agonist ivuxolimab in advanced cancers. Study at large: A mean age of roughly 60 years, range about 20 to 79, was recorded, and 80% to 90% were male. Three partial responders included one hepatocellular carcinoma patient and two cutaneous melanoma patients.

TCRdb's table, derived via immunoSEQ multiplex PCR, lists solely in-frame clones and lacks some. Counted here are roughly 100,000 clones, 85% to 90% occurring once; the ten biggest clones make up about 7.2%. The study, taken as a whole, reports: In a subset of nonresponders, normalized T-cell clonal expansion was also low.

CDR3 length: 14 amino acids. Germline CDR1 reads SGHNT; CDR2 reads YYREEE (reference sequence). Trimming cost V 3 bases and J 4 bases, with 10 bases left between them. A word on this clone: Its specificity is unknown.

This sequence originates from an adult with an advanced solid tumor such as melanoma, head and neck, liver or kidney cancer. This chain joins TRBV5-4 and TRBJ1-4; no clear D. Sequences were derived from CD4+ or CD8+ T cells sorted from blood, sampled in a trial of the OX40 agonist ivuxolimab. CDR3 sequence reads: CASSSSEGNEKLFF. The CDR3 bases are TGTGCCAGCAGCTCCTCTGAGGGTAATGAAAAACTGTTTTTT.